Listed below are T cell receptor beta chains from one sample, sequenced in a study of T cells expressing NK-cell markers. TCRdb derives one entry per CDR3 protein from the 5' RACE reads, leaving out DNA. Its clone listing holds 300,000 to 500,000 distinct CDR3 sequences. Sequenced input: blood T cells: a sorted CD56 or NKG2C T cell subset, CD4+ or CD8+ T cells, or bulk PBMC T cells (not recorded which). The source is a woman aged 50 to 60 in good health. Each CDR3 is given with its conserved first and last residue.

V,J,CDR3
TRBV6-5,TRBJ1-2,CASSYEDGYTF
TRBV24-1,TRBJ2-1,CATSDPGTNSYNEQFF
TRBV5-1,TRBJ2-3,CASCDPTGAAPDTQYF
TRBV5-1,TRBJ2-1,CASSLLMARGRAHNEQFF
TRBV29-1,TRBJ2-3,CSVEERLLDTQYF
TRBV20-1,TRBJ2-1,CSASDVRGPDEQFF
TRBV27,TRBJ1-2,CASSRLGRQGDLANYGYTF
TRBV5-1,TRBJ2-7,CASSPDQLQGQYF
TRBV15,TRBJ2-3,CATSRDGLAGAPSTDTQYF
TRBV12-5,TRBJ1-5,CASGPLGSNQPQHF
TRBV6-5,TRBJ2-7,CASSISGSLYEQYF
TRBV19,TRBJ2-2,CASSIIPSGPGELFF
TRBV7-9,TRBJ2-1,CASSPLTGPKYNEQFF
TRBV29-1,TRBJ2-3,CSSGATTDTQYF
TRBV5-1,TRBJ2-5,CASSLSTPVKETQYF
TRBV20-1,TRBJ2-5,CSARGSLQETQYF
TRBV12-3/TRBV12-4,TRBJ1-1,CASTPGTGGGNTEAFF
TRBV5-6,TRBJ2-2,CASSYGISDGELFF
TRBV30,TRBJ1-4,CAWSGVGASNEKLFF
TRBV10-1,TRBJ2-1,CASSEDNEQFF
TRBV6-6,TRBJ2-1,CASSTGLAPYNEQFF
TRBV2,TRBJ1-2,CASERTLPSYGYTF
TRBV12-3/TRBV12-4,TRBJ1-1,CASRSRPMNTEAFF
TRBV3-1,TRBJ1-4,CASSQKTGRAEKLFF
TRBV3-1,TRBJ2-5,CASSQTDGGRETQYF
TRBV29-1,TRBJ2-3,CSVLGRAGAPDTQYF
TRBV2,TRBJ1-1,CASQSDMNTEAFF
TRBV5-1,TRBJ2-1,CASKSTNEQFF
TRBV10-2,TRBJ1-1,CASHRHPGNTEAFF
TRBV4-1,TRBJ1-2,CASSQGRQGLYGYTF
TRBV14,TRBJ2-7,CASSRTPRDYEQYF
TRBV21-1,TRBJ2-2,CASSKMTTGQVLEPGELFF
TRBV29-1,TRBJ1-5,CSVGLGGGQPQHF
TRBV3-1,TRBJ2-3,CASSQVGGSTDTQYF
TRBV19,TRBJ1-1,CASSPGWVGKGFEAFF
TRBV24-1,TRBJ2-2,CATSDRKITGELFF
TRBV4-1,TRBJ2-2,CASSQGTSGSGTGELFF
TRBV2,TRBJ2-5,CASSEARWVSGETQYF
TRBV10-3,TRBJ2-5,CAISDRGAWVRQETQYF
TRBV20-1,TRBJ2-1,CSAQNGEGLNEQFF
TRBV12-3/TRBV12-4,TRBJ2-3,CASIQTGTRTSTDTQYF
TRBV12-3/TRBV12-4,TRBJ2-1,CASSIAGGPGNEQFF
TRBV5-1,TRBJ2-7,CASRLTGFQLEQYF
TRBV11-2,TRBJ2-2,CASRLEDTGELFF
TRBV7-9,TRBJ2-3,CASRIAGSSTDTQYF
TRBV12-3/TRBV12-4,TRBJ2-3,CASSLTQAQYF
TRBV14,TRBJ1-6,CASSQVAGVHSPLHF
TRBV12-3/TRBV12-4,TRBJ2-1,CASSLLAGDNEQFF
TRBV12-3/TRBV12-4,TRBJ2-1,CASSFVGQLFF
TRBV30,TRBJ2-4,CAWSVGALAKNIQYF
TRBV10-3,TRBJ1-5,CAIRGGGDQPQHF
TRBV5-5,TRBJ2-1,CASSGSHLGRSDEQFF
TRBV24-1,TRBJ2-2,CATSDLEGVTGELFF
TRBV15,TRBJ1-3,CATSRDLGVSEGNTIYF